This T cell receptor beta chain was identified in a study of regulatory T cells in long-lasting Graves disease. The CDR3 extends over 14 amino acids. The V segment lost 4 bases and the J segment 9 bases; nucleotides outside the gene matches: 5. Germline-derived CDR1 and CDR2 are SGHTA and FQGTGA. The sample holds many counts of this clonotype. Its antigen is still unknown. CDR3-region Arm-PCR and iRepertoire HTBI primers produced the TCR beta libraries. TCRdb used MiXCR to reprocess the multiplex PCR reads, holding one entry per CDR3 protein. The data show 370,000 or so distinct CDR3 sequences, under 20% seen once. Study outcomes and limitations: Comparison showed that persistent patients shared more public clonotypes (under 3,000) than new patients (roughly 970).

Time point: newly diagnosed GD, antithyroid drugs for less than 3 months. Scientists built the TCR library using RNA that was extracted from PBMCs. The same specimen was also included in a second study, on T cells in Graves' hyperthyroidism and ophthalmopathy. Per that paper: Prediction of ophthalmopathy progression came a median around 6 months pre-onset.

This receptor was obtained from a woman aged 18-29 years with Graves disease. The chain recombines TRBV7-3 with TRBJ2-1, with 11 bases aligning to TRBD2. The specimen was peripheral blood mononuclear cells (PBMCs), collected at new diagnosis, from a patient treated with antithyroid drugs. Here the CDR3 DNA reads TGTGCCAGCAGCTATAGCGGGGGGGCCGGTGAGCAGTTCTTC. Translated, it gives CASSYSGGAGEQFF.